The 5 T cell receptor beta chains below all came from one sample that was sequenced in a study of cytomegalovirus exposure and HLA in healthy donors. Amplification used 60 Vbeta primers and 13 Jbeta primers. TCRdb's table, derived via immunoSEQ multiplex PCR, lists solely in-frame clones and lacks some. This sample's clone table lists 140,000 or so clones. The specimen sequenced was PBMCs. The receptor source for this set is a male donor in good health and CMV-seronegative.

The chain carries TRBV9 and TRBJ1-1; D gene unclear. CDR1 is SGDLS and CDR2 is YYNGEE in the germline V gene. With 3 bases removed from V and 1 base from J, the gap between germline ends came to 10 bases. This CDR3 comprises 14 residues. Here the CDR3 DNA reads TGTGCCAGCAGCGCCCCACCCGGGAACACTGAAGCTTTCTTT. Translated: CASSAPPGNTEAFF.

This chain joins TRBV6-1 and TRBJ1-2; 7 positions agree with TRBD1. Germline CDR1 and CDR2: MNHNS and SASEGT. CDR3 length equals 14 residues. J was trimmed by 4 bases and V by 5 bases; bases with no gene match: 7. CDR3: CASSPDRALYGYTF. The CDR3 DNA reads TGTGCCAGCAGTCCTGACAGGGCTCTCTATGGCTACACCTTC.

The J gene is TRBJ2-1, the V gene TRBV29-1; TRBD1 matches 9 bases. This CDR3 region has 15 residues. J gave up 0 bases and V 1 base, and 1 base lay outside the gene matches. Germline CDR1 is SQVTM and CDR2 is ANQGSEA. The CDR3 spells CSVEGTGVSYNEQFF. The DNA of the CDR3 is TGCAGCGTTGAAGGGACAGGGGTCTCCTACAATGAGCAGTTCTTC.

This chain links TRBV19 with TRBJ2-4, with D uncertain. Looked up from germline, CDR1 is LNHDA and CDR2 is SQIVND (reference sequence). The length of the CDR3 is 21 residues. Between the trimmed V and J ends, which lost 1 base and 0 bases, there was a span of 25 bases. The CDR3 here is CASSIGYGENQTVLAKNIQYF. For the CDR3, the DNA is TGTGCCAGTAGTATAGGTTACGGAGAAAACCAAACTGTCCTAGCCAAAAACATTCAGTACTTC.

The chain recombines TRBV6-6 with TRBJ1-5; 8 nucleotides align to TRBD1. The germline gives CDR1 MNHNY, CDR2 SVGAGI (reference sequence). CDR3 size: 16 residues. J was trimmed by 7 bases and V by 2 bases; bases with no gene match: 10. The CDR3 coding sequence is TGTGCCAGCAGTTACGAGACAGGGGCGGATCTACAGCCCCAGCATTTT. Its translation: CASSYETGADLQPQHF.